This TCR beta chain was found in a study of PD-1 blockade in classical Hodgkin lymphoma. General study results and limits: It was among complete responders that baseline diversity resembled that of newly diagnosed patients. Compared with baseline, CD4+ but not CD8+ TCR diversity had risen significantly by C4D1. Relative to healthy donors, newly diagnosed patients reportedly had lower baseline TCR diversity, which was reported as lower still in relapsed/refractory patients.

Every one of the patients relapsed after autologous stem cell transplantation (brentuximab vedotin exposure was variable). Investigators isolated CD4+ T cells from thawed PBMCs through magnetic negative selection. The CDR3 contains 14 residues. Per germline, CDR1 MDHEN and CDR2 SYDVKM. V was shortened by 6 bases and J by 10 bases, with 18 bases between the two germline ends. A word on this clone: Its antigen is currently unknown.

Method: immunoSEQ multiplex PCR; TCRdb's copy keeps in-frame clones and lacks some. Of about 12,000 clones listed, roughly three quarters were seen once; the top ten hold around 1.5%. The sequence derives from a human donor with classical Hodgkin lymphoma. The rearrangement links TRBV28 to TRBJ1-4; the D is unclear. The material sequenced was CD4+ T cells from blood, taken at baseline. The CDR3 nucleotides are TGTGCCAGCAGCCCCATGGGCGGGGTTGGAAAACTGTTTTTT. The encoded protein is CASSPMGGVGKLFF.